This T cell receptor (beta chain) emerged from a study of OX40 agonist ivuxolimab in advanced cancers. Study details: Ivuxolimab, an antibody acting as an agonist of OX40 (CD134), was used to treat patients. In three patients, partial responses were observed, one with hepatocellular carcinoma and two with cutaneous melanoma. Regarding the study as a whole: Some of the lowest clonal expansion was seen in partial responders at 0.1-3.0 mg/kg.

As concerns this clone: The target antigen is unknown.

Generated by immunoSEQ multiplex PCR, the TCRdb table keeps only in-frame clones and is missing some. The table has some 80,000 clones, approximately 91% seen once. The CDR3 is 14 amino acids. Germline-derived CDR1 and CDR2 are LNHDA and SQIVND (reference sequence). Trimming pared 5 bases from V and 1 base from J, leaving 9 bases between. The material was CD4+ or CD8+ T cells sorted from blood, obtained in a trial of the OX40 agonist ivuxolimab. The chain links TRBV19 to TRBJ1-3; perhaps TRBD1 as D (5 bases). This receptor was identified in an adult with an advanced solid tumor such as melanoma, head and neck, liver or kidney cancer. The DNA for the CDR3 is TGTGCCAGTAGTTTGTCAGGGTCTGGAAACACCATATATTTT. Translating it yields CASSLSGSGNTIYF.